The 13 T cell receptor beta chains given below trace back to one sample, sequenced in a study of cytomegalovirus exposure and HLA in healthy donors. Amplification used 60 Vbeta primers and 13 Jbeta primers. Only in-frame clones appear in the TCRdb table, and some are missing; sequencing was by immunoSEQ multiplex PCR. The sample yields 81,000 or so clones, about 80% seen once. The sequenced sample was PBMCs. Receptors were obtained from a man in his fifties or sixties in good health and CMV-seropositive.

This chain uses TRBV5-4 with TRBJ2-5, with 11 bases aligning to TRBD2. With V trimmed by 2 bases and J by 11 bases, 5 bases remained unmatched. Germline V gene sequence: CDR1 SGHNT, CDR2 YYREEE (reference sequence). The CDR3 length is 13 residues. CDR3 protein: CASSLWTSGLQYF. CDR3 bases: TGTGCCAGCAGCTTATGGACTAGCGGGCTTCAGTACTTC.

The count of this clone is one. The rearrangement uses TRBV30 and TRBJ2-5, with TRBD2 matching over 10 bases. The ends lost 2 bases at V and 5 bases at J; junction bases unmatched: 8. The CDR3 sequence is 15 residues long. Germline loops: CDR1 GTSNPN, CDR2 SVGIG (reference sequence). The CDR3 DNA is TGTGCCTGGAGTCGCCTAGCGGGGGTCGGGGAGACCCAGTACTTC. Translation: CAWSRLAGVGETQYF.

This clone was counted a single time. V is TRBV5-4 and J is TRBJ2-7; 7 bases match TRBD1. V dropped 3 bases and J dropped 2; count of bases not matched to a gene: 5. Germline CDR1 is SGHNT and CDR2 is YYREEE (reference sequence). The CDR3 runs to 14 residues. The CDR3 loop is CASSWGQGAYEQYF. The CDR3 bases are TGTGCCAGCAGCTGGGGGCAGGGGGCCTACGAGCAGTACTTC.

The chain uses TRBV27 and TRBJ1-6; D gene uncertain. V was pared by 6 bases and J by 6 bases, with 9 bases between. Germline V gene sequence: CDR1 MNHEY, CDR2 SMNVEV (reference sequence). The CDR3 consists of 13 residues. The CDR3 nucleotides are TGTGCCAGCAGCCTTACTTTTAATTCACCCCTCCACTTT. Translation gives CASSLTFNSPLHF.

The rearrangement uses TRBV5-4 and TRBJ2-1, with 9 bases that match TRBD2. J gave up 6 bases and V 0 bases, and 10 bases lay outside the gene matches. The CDR3 extends over 17 amino acids. From germline, CDR1 is SGHNT and CDR2 YYREEE (reference sequence). In DNA form, the CDR3 reads TGTGCCAGCAGCTTGGCCGGGGCGGGAGGGCCAAGCAATGAGCAGTTCTTC. It encodes CASSLAGAGGPSNEQFF. Full variable domain (missing parts from reference TRBV5-4 and TRBJ2-1): ETGVTQSPTHLIKTRGQQVTLRCSSQSGHNTVSWYQQALGQGPQFIFQYYREEENGRGNFPPRFSGLQFPNYSSELNVNALELDDSALYLCASSLAGAGGPSNEQFFGPGTRLTVL.

V gene TRBV25-1 combines with J gene TRBJ1-3; no reliable D call. This CDR3 is built from 15 residues. Deletions cut 2 bases from V and 0 bases from J, with 8 bases between. Germline V lookup: CDR1 MGHDK, CDR2 SYGVNS. The DNA for the CDR3 is TGTGCCAGCAGTGAAGCGGGAGCCTCTGGAAACACCATATATTTT. It encodes CASSEAGASGNTIYF.

This chain joins TRBV4-1 and TRBJ1-5; 9 nucleotides agree with TRBD1. Germline lookup yields CDR1 MGHRA and CDR2 YSYEKL. This CDR3 comprises 18 residues. After removal of 5 bases from V and 7 bases from J, the junction contained 18 bases not matched to a gene. The CDR3 nucleotides are TGCGCCAGCAGCAGGGGTAGAGGTCGGGACAGGGTTGGACAGCCCCAGCATTTT. This gives the protein CASSRGRGRDRVGQPQHF.

The rearrangement links TRBV5-1 to TRBJ2-3; possibly TRBD2 for D (6 bases). V was cut by 4 bases and J by 1 base, with 10 bases left in between. CDR3 size: 14 residues. CDR1 is SGHRS and CDR2 is YFSETQ in the germline V gene. CDR3: CASSRPSGTDTQYF. DNA of the CDR3: TGCGCCAGCAGCAGACCTAGCGGCACAGATACGCAGTATTTT.

The gene calls are TRBV10-1 and TRBJ2-3; 7 bases are a match to TRBD1. V was clipped by 3 bases and J by 3 bases; unmatched bases: 6. CDR1 is WNHNN and CDR2 is SYGVQD in the germline V gene (reference sequence). CDR3 length: 15 residues. The CDR3 loop reads CASSDRTGRTDTQYF. Here the CDR3 DNA reads TGCGCCAGCAGTGATAGGACAGGCCGGACAGATACGCAGTATTTT.

For the CDR3, the DNA is TGTGCCTGGAGTGTAACGGGGAACTCCTACGAGCAGTACTTC. It codes for CAWSVTGNSYEQYF. The V gene is TRBV30, the J gene TRBJ2-7, with D maybe TRBD2 (5 bases). V was clipped by 0 bases and J by 0 bases, with 9 bases between them. Germline assignment: CDR1 GTSNPN and CDR2 SVGIG (reference sequence). This CDR3 contains 14 residues. The complete variable domain, with remaining parts taken from reference TRBV30 and TRBJ2-7, reads SQTIHQWPATLVQPVGSPLSLECTVEGTSNPNLYWYRQAAGRGLQLLFYSVGIGQISSEVPQNLSASRPQDRQFILSSKKLLLSDSGFYLCAWSVTGNSYEQYFGPGTRLTVT.

The chain couples TRBV6-1 to TRBJ2-3; TRBD1 agrees at 8 bases. This CDR3 is 15 amino acids long. Germline V gene lookup returns CDR1 MNHNS and CDR2 SASEGT. The junction had 8 bases not matched to a gene; V was cut back by 5 bases and J by 4 bases. CDR3 sequence reads: CASSKRQGSADTQYF. CDR3 DNA: TGTGCCAGCAGTAAAAGACAGGGGTCGGCAGATACGCAGTATTTT.

This clone was recorded a few times. The V call is TRBV7-2, the J call TRBJ1-3; the match to TRBD1 covers 9 bases. The CDR3 consists of 15 residues. The germline CDR1 and CDR2 sequences are SGHTA and FQGNSA. Trimming took 5 bases from V and 4 from J; bases not matched to a gene: 6. CDR3 nucleotides: TGTGCCAGCAGCATAGGACAGGGGAGAGGAAACACCATATATTTT. This translates into CASSIGQGRGNTIYF.

V is TRBV5-1 and J is TRBJ1-3; the match to TRBD1 covers 7 bases. The CDR3 consists of 14 residues. V shed 7 bases, J shed 1 base, and the junction held 5 bases outside the gene matches. CDR1 is SGHRS, CDR2 YFSETQ, per germline. The DNA for the CDR3 is TGCGCCAGCCACGACAGGGATTCTGGAAACACCATATATTTT. Amino acid sequence: CASHDRDSGNTIYF.